This T cell receptor beta chain was captured in a study of OX40 agonist ivuxolimab in advanced cancers. Study-wide context: Enrolled patients in dose escalation had cancers that were hepatocellular carcinoma, melanoma, renal cell or head and neck cancer. Study-level findings and limits: At 0.1 to 3.0 mg/kg and by week 6, clonal expansion occurred in CD4+ and CD8+ blood T cells.

The CDR3 extends over 14 amino acids. CDR1 and CDR2 from the germline V gene are LNHDA and SQIVND (reference sequence). Unmatched junction bases numbered 10, after V lost 6 bases and J lost 8 bases. On this clone: Its antigen is unknown.

Profiling relied on immunoSEQ multiplex PCR, and the TCRdb table lists in-frame clones only, not all of them. Of some 90,000 clones in the sample, around 87% were seen once. This chain joins TRBV19 and TRBJ1-1; 9 bases are a match to TRBD1. The source was CD4+ or CD8+ T cells sorted from blood, collected in a trial of the OX40 agonist ivuxolimab. The clonotype originates from an adult with an advanced solid tumor such as melanoma, head and neck, liver or kidney cancer. The DNA for the CDR3 is TGTGCCAGTAGCGTACAAACAGGGGGCTCGGAAGCTTTCTTT. Translation: CASSVQTGGSEAFF.